The entry that follows covers one T cell receptor (beta chain) sequence. In the same sample, other DNA sequences code for this CDR3. These data come from a study of blood T cell repertoires in COVID-19. Study summary: COVID-19 samples, acute and convalescent, were from the United States, Italy and Spain. T cells, B-cell-depleted T cells, or PBMCs provided the cDNA or gDNA that served as material.

Profiled with immunoSEQ multiplex PCR; TCRdb holds only in-frame clones, not every one. This table holds some 520,000 clones, 80% to 90% found once. The V and J ends lost 2 bases and 4 bases, in that order; junction bases with no gene match: 0. The germline gives CDR1 MNHNY, CDR2 SVGAGI (reference sequence). The CDR3 extends over 13 amino acids. Seattle researchers signed up patients amid active infection and tracked them longitudinally. The clonotype comes from a man between 18 and 35 years old with COVID-19, enrolled during active disease. The chain combines TRBV6-6 with TRBJ2-5, with 8 bases aligning to TRBD2. Material for sequencing was peripheral blood. CDR3 sequence (DNA): TGTGCCAGCAGTTACAGCGGGGGAGAGACCCAGTACTTC. Translation: CASSYSGGETQYF.